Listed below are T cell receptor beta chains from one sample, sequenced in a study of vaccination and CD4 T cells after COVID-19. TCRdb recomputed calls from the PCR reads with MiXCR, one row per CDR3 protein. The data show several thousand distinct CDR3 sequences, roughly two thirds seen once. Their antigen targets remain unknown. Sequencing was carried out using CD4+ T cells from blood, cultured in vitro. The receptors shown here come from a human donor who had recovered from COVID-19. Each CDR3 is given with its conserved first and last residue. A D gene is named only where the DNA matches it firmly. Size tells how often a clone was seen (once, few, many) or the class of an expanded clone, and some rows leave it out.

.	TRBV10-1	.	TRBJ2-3	TGCGCCACCCTAGAGGGTCTTAAGAATACGCAGTATTTT	CATLEGLKNTQYF
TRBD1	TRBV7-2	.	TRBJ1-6	TGTGCCAGCAGCTTCGGAGCGGGACAGGGGCCTCATTCACCCCTCCACTTT	CASSFGAGQGPHSPLHF
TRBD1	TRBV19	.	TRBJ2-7	TGTGCCAGTAGTCCCGTCCTCGACAGGGGCAACAAGCAGTACTTC	CASSPVLDRGNKQYF
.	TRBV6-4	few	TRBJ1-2	TGTGCCAGCAGTGACTCAGGAGGCGGCTACACCTTC	CASSDSGGGYTF
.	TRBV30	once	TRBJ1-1	TGTGCCTGGAGTAGGCCTCTTTCATTGAACACTGAAGCTTTCTTT	CAWSRPLSLNTEAFF
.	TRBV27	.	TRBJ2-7	TGTGCCAGCAGCCGACCCGGGTTGGTTTCCTACGAGCAGTACTTC	CASSRPGLVSYEQYF
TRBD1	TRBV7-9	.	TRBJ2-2	TGTGCCAGCAGCTTAGTTGACAGGGCGTGGTCTGACACCGGGGAGCTGTTTTTT	CASSLVDRAWSDTGELFF
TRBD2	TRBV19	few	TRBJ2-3	TGTGCCAGTAGTACTGTAGCGGGCCCGAGCACAGATACGCAGTATTTT	CASSTVAGPSTDTQYF
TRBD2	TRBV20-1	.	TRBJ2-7	TGCAGTGCTAGAGATTCAAGCGGGGGTTTCTCCTACGAGCAGTACTTC	CSARDSSGGFSYEQYF
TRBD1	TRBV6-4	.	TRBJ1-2	TGTGCCAGCAGTGGACAGGGTTGGGGCTACACCTTC	CASSGQGWGYTF
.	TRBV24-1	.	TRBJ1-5	TGTGCCACCAGTGACCACCACCGGCGGCAGAAAAAATATAGCAATCAGCCCCAGCATTTT	CATSDHHRRQKKYSNQPQHF
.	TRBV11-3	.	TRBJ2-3	TGTGCCAGCAGCTTGGAGGGAGCGGTAGATACGCAGTATTTT	CASSLEGAVDTQYF
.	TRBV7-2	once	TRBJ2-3	TGTGCCAGCAGTTTAACGGGCAGGGTACAGCAGTATTTT	CASSLTGRVQQYF
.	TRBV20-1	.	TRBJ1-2	TGCAGTGCTAGAAAGTACCAGAGCTATGGCTACACCTTC	CSARKYQSYGYTF